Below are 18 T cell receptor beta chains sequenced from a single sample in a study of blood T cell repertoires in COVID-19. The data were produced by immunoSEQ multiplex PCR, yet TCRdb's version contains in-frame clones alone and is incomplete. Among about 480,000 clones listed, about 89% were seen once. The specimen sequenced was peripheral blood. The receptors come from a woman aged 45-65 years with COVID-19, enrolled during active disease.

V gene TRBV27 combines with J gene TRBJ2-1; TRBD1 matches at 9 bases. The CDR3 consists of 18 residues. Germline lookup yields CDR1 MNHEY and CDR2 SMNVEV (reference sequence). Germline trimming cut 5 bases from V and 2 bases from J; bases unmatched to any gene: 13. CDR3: CASSIDPGTGLAYNEQFF. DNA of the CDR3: TGTGCCAGCAGTATAGATCCCGGGACAGGGCTCGCCTACAATGAGCAGTTCTTC.

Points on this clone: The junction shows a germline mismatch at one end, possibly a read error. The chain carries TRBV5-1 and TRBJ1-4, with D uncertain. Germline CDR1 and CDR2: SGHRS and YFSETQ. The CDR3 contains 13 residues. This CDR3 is CASSLLTNEKLFF. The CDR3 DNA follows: TGCGCCAGCAGCTTGTTGACTAACGAAAAACTGTTTTTT.

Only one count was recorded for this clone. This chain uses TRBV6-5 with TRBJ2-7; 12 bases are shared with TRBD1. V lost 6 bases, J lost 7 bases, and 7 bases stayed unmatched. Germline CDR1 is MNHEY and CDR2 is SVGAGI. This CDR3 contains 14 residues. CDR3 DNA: TGTGCCAGCAGGGACGGGACAGGGGGCAGTGAGCAGTACTTC. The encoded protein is CASRDGTGGSEQYF.

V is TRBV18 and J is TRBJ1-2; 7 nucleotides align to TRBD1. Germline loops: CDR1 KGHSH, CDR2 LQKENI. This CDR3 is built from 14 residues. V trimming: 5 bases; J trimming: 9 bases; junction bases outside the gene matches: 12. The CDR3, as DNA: TGTGCCAGCTCAGCTACCGACAGGGCAGCAAGCTACACCTTC. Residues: CASSATDRAASYTF.

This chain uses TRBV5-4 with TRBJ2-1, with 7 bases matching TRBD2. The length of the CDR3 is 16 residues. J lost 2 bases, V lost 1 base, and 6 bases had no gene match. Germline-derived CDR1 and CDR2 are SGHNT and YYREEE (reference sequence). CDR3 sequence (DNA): TGTGCCAGCAGCTTGCGGAGCGGGGCCACCTACAATGAGCAGTTCTTC. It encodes CASSLRSGATYNEQFF.

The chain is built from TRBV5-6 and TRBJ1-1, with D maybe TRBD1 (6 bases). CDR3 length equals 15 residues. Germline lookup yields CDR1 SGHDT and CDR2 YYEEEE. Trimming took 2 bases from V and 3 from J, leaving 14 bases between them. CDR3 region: CASSFGRGAHTEAFF. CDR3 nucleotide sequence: TGTGCCAGCAGCTTTGGGAGGGGGGCGCACACTGAAGCTTTCTTT.

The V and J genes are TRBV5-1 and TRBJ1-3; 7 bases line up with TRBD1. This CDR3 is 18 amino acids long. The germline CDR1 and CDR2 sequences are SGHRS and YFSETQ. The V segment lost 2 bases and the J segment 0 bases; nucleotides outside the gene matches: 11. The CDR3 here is CASSFRQGGQNSGNTIYF. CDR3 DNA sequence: TGCGCCAGCAGCTTTCGACAGGGAGGCCAAAACTCTGGAAACACCATATATTTT.

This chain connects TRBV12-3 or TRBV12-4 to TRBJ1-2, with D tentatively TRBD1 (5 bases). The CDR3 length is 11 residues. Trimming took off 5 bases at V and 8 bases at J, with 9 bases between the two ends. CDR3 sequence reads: CASSGGDGYTF. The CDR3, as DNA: TGTGCCAGCAGTGGAGGGGACGGCTACACCTTC.

For the CDR3, the DNA is TGTGCCAGCAGCACAAGACAGGGGAGGATTGAAGCTTTCTTT. As protein: CASSTRQGRIEAFF. This chain uses TRBV6-5 with TRBJ1-1, with 8 bases aligning to TRBD1. Looked up from germline, CDR1 is MNHEY and CDR2 is SVGAGI. The junction had 10 bases not matched to a gene; V was cut back by 6 bases and J by 7 bases. The CDR3 length is 14 residues.

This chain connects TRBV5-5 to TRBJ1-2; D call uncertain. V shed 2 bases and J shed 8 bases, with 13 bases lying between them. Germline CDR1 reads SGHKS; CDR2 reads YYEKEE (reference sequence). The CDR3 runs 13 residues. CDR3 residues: CASSFLDERGYTF. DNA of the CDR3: TGTGCCAGCAGCTTTTTAGATGAGCGAGGCTACACCTTC.

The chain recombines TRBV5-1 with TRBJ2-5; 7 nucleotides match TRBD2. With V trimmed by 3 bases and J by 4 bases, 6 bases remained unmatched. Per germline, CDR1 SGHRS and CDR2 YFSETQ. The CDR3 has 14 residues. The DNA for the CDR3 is TGCGCCAGCAGCTCGCGGGACTACGGAGAGACCCAGTACTTC. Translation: CASSSRDYGETQYF.

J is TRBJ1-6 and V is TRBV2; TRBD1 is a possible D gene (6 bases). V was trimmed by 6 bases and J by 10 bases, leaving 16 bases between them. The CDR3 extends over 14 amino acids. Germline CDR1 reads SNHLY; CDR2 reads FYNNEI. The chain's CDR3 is CASRSGVSVSPLHF. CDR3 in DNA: TGTGCCAGCAGGTCAGGGGTTAGTGTGTCACCCCTCCACTTT.

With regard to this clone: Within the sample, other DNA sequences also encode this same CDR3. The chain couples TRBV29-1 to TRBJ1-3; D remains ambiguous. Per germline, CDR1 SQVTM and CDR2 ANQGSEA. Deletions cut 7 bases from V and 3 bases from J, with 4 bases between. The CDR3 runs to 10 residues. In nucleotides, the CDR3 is TGCAGCGCTCTTGGAAACACCATATATTTT. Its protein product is CSALGNTIYF.

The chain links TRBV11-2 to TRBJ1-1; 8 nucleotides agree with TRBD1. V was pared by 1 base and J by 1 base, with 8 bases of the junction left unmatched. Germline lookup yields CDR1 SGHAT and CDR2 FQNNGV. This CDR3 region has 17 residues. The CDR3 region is CASSLVPTGARNTEAFF. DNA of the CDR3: TGTGCCAGCAGCTTAGTCCCGACAGGGGCTAGGAACACTGAAGCTTTCTTT. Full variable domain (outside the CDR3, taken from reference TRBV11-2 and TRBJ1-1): EAGVAQSPRYKIIEKRQSVAFWCNPISGHATLYWYQQILGQGPKLLIQFQNNGVVDDSQLPKDRFSAERLKGVDSTLKIQPAKLEDSAVYLCASSLVPTGARNTEAFFGQGTRLTVV.

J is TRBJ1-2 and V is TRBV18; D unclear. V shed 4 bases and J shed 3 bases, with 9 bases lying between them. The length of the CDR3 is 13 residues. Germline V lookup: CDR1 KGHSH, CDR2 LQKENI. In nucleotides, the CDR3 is TGTGCCAGCTCACTCTCGGGAGACTATGGCTACACCTTC. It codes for CASSLSGDYGYTF. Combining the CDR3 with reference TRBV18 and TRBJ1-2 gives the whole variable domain NAGVMQNPRHLVRRRGQEARLRCSPMKGHSHVYWYRQLPEEGLKFMVYLQKENIIDESGMPKERFSAEFPKEGPSILRIQQVVRGDSAAYFCASSLSGDYGYTFGSGTRLTVV.

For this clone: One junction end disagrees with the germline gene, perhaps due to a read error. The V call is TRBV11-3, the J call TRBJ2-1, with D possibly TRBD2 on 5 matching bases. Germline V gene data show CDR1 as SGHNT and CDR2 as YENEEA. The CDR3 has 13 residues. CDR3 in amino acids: CASSLDSDNEQFF. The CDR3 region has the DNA TGTGCCAGCAGCTTGGACTCCGACAATGAGCAGTTCTTC.

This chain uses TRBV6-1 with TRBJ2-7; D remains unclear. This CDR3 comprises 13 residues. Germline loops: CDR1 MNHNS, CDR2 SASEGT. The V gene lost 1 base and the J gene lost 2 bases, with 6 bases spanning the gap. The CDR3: CASSEVFTYEQYF. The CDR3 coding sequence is TGTGCCAGCAGTGAAGTTTTTACCTACGAGCAGTACTTC.

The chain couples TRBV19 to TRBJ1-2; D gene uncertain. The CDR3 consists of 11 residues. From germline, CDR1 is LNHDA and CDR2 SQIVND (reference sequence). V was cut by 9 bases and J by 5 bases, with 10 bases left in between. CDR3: CASGRGYGYTF. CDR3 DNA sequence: TGTGCCAGCGGACGGGGATATGGCTACACCTTC.